These 7 T cell receptor beta chains came from one sample sequenced in a study of T cell responses to AZD1222 COVID-19 vaccine. The assay was immunoSEQ multiplex PCR, and TCRdb's table has in-frame clones only and misses some. The profile shows about 160,000 clones, 91% of them singletons. The sample here was peripheral blood, taken on day 0 of AZD1222 vaccination. The source is an adult in good health.

The chain has TRBV30 and TRBJ2-1; 9 nucleotides match TRBD2. J gave up 3 bases and V 3 bases, and 3 bases lay outside the gene matches. Germline CDR1 and CDR2: GTSNPN and SVGIG (reference sequence). The CDR3 consists of 14 residues. CDR3 amino acids: CAWRGLAIYNEQFF. The CDR3 DNA reads as TGTGCCTGGAGAGGACTAGCGATCTACAATGAGCAGTTCTTC.

The chain has TRBV7-3 and TRBJ2-2; maybe TRBD2 (6 bases). Germline assignment: CDR1 SGHTA and CDR2 FQGTGA. The CDR3 runs 18 residues. Trimming left V 5 bases short and J 7 bases short, with 26 bases between. The CDR3 protein is CASSPSGGLKVRSGELFF. CDR3 nucleotides: TGTGCCAGCAGCCCCTCCGGAGGGCTAAAAGTCCGAAGCGGGGAGCTGTTTTTT.

The V call is TRBV18, the J call TRBJ2-1; 10 bases align to TRBD1. Germline V gene sequence: CDR1 KGHSH, CDR2 LQKENI. V dropped 3 bases and J dropped 7; count of bases not matched to a gene: 9. The CDR3 sequence is 16 residues long. The CDR3 nucleotides read TGTGCCAGCTCACCCCGATTTCGGACAGGGGGTAATGAGCAGTTCTTC. It translates to CASSPRFRTGGNEQFF.

The chain has TRBV7-2 and TRBJ2-1, with TRBD1 matching 9 bases. Trimming cost V 3 bases and J 6 bases; bases outside gene matches: 12. The CDR3 loop spans 17 amino acids. CDR1 is SGHTA and CDR2 is FQGNSA in the germline V gene. CDR3 residues: CASSFILGQGLINEQFF. DNA for the CDR3: TGTGCCAGCAGCTTCATCCTTGGACAGGGGCTAATCAATGAGCAGTTCTTC.

The V call is TRBV28, the J call TRBJ2-1; 9 bases map to TRBD1. CDR3 length: 14 amino acids. Losses at the gene ends were 7 bases for V and 4 bases for J; bases not matched to a gene: 5. Germline V gene sequence: CDR1 MDHEN, CDR2 SYDVKM. CDR3 amino acids: CASTPGQGYNEQFF. CDR3 coding DNA: TGTGCCAGCACTCCGGGACAGGGTTACAATGAGCAGTTCTTC.

CDR3 DNA: TGTGCCAGCAGCTTATTCAAGCGGGAGGGCTTCGGGGAGCTGTTTTTT. Its protein is CASSLFKREGFGELFF. The chain employs TRBV7-2 and TRBJ2-2, with TRBD2 matching over 10 bases. V lost 2 bases and J lost 7; bases outside the gene matches: 7. Per the germline V gene, CDR1 is SGHTA and CDR2 is FQGNSA. The CDR3 covers 16 residues.

The CDR3 bases are TGTGCCAGCAGGGGATTACAGGGACTTCAGCCCCAGCATTTT. This gives the protein CASRGLQGLQPQHF. This chain connects TRBV27 to TRBJ1-5, with a possible D match to TRBD1 (6 bases). Germline V gene data show CDR1 as MNHEY and CDR2 as SMNVEV (reference sequence). There are 14 residues in the CDR3. V was pared by 6 bases and J by 6 bases, with 15 bases between.